This record looks at one TCR beta chain sequence and its context. The iRepertoire nested amplicon-rescue multiplex PCR amplified TCR alpha and beta CDR3s from RNA. One entry per CDR3 protein results from TCRdb running MiXCR on the multiplex PCR reads. The sample includes more than 300,000 distinct CDR3 sequences, about 40% of them seen just once. This sample was included in a study of glioma-infiltrating T cells. The germline V and J ends were trimmed by 6 bases and 0 bases, with 12 bases remaining between them. The CDR3 extends over 15 amino acids. Germline CDR1 MNHNS, CDR2 SASEGT. The sample comprised glioma tissue, nonneoplastic brain tissue, or PBMCs (not recorded which). V is TRBV6-1 and J is TRBJ2-1; D remains unclear. This sequence was found in a human donor with low-grade glioma or glioblastoma, undergoing nonglioma brain surgery, or in good health (not recorded which). This CDR3 reads CASSPWQSSYNEQFF. The CDR3, as DNA: TGTGCCAGCAGCCCATGGCAGAGCTCCTACAATGAGCAGTTCTTC.